The next 10 T cell receptor beta chains were all read from a single sample in a study of sequential checkpoint blockade in melanoma. Indicated treatment: randomized to nivolumab then ipilimumab (arm A) or the reverse (arm B). Sequenced by immunoSEQ multiplex PCR; TCRdb stores in-frame clones only, minus some. The sample yields about 11,000 clones, approximately 72% seen once. Source: CD8+ T cells sorted from blood (inferred from file names), taken from a patient given nivolumab and ipilimumab in sequence. The receptor source for this set is a human donor with melanoma.

This rearrangement joins TRBV19 to TRBJ1-5; D call uncertain. Germline V gives CDR1 LNHDA, CDR2 SQIVND (reference sequence). V was trimmed by 3 bases and J by 3 bases, leaving 9 bases between them. This CDR3 spans 14 amino acids. This CDR3 is CASSIGLFNQPQHF. The CDR3 region has the DNA TGTGCCAGTAGTATTGGGCTTTTCAATCAGCCCCAGCATTTT.

This clone was counted only a few times. The chain couples TRBV18 to TRBJ1-5; the D gene is possibly TRBD1 (5 bases). The CDR3 has 15 amino acids. Germline CDR1 and CDR2: KGHSH and LQKENI. The ends were cut back, 1 base at V and 0 bases at J, with 7 bases in the middle. This CDR3 reads CASSPRQNSNQPQHF. CDR3 coding DNA: TGTGCCAGCTCACCACGACAGAATAGCAATCAGCCCCAGCATTTT.

CDR3 DNA sequence: TGTGCCAGCAGTCCCCTGTATGAGCAGTTCTTC. Its protein product is CASSPLYEQFF. The V call is TRBV28, the J call TRBJ2-1; no clear D. The CDR3 length is 11 residues. Germline V gene sequence: CDR1 MDHEN, CDR2 SYDVKM. V dropped 5 bases and J dropped 8 bases, with 7 bases sitting between them.

The CDR3 region is CASSGARGYEQYF. The CDR3, as DNA: TGTGCCAGCAGTGGGGCTCGAGGGTACGAGCAGTACTTC. V and J are TRBV6-1 and TRBJ2-7; D might be TRBD2 (5 bases). V lost 4 bases and J lost 4, with 11 bases in between. The length of the CDR3 is 13 residues. Germline CDR1 MNHNS, CDR2 SASEGT.

The J gene is TRBJ2-1, the V gene TRBV10-2, with a possible D match to TRBD1 (5 bases). Per the germline V gene, CDR1 is WSHSY and CDR2 is SAAADI. V lost 5 bases, J lost 3 bases, and 11 bases lay in between. The CDR3 is made up of 14 amino acids. The CDR3 spells CASSTGAVYNEQFF. The DNA of the CDR3 is TGCGCCAGCAGTACAGGAGCCGTCTACAATGAGCAGTTCTTC.

This clone appeared a single time. A much larger clone differs from this one at a single base, so this may be a read error. The rearrangement joins TRBV19 to TRBJ2-7; a possible D gene is TRBD1 (6 bases). V was pared by 9 bases and J by 2 bases, with 11 bases between. This CDR3 has 12 amino acids. Germline-derived CDR1 and CDR2 are LNHDA and SQIVND (reference sequence). The CDR3 loop reads CASGQTPYEQYF. CDR3 DNA: TGTGCCAGCGGACAGACCCCCTACGAGCAGTACTTC.

The J gene is TRBJ1-6, the V gene TRBV6-6; TRBD1 matches at 9 bases. CDR1 is MNHNY, CDR2 SVGAGI, per germline (reference sequence). The CDR3 consists of 15 residues. Unmatched junction bases numbered 13, after V lost 9 bases and J lost 10 bases. The CDR3: CASSQDRGLRSPLHF. Written as DNA, the CDR3 is TGTGCCAGTTCCCAGGACAGGGGACTTAGATCACCCCTCCACTTT.

V usage is TRBV7-8 and J usage is TRBJ2-7; 7 nucleotides agree with TRBD1. After removal of 1 base from V and 6 bases from J, the junction contained 9 bases not matched to a gene. The CDR3 runs to 15 residues. The V gene's germline CDR1 is SGHVS and CDR2 FQNEAQ. CDR3 sequence (DNA): TGTGCCAGCAGCTTAGGCCCAGGGGGAACCGGCGAGCAGTACTTC. This sequence encodes CASSLGPGGTGEQYF.

The chain joins TRBV2 to TRBJ2-7; 9 nucleotides line up with TRBD1. V lost 3 bases to trimming and J lost 5 bases; unmatched junction nucleotides: 8. The CDR3 has 15 amino acids. The germline gives CDR1 SNHLY, CDR2 FYNNEI. CDR3 loop: CASSETGGLANEQYF. The CDR3 DNA reads as TGTGCCAGCAGTGAGACAGGGGGTTTAGCGAACGAGCAGTACTTC.

This clone was observed a few times. The sample carries other DNA sequences with the same CDR3. V is TRBV6-6 and J is TRBJ1-1, with a weak D call TRBD1 (5 bases). V was cut by 5 bases and J by 1 base, with 8 bases left in between. The CDR3 totals 13 residues. Germline V gives CDR1 MNHNY, CDR2 SVGAGI (reference sequence). For the CDR3, the DNA is TGTGCCAGCAGTGACGGACAGAACACTGAAGCTTTCTTT. This sequence encodes CASSDGQNTEAFF.